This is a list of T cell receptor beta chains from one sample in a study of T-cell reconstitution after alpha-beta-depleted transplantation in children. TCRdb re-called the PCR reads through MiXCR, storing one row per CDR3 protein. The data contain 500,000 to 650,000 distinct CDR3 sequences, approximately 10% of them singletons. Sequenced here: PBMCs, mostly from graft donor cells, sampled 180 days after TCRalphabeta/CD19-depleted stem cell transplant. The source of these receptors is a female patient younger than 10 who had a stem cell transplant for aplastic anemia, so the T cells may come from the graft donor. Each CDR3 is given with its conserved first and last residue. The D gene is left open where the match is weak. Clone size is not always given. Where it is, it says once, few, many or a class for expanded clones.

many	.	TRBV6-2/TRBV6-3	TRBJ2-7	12	CASSYVSYEQYF	TGTGCCAGCAGTTACGTTTCATACGAGCAGTACTTC
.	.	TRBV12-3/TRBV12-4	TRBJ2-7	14	CASSRATLYYEQYF	TGTGCCAGCAGTCGAGCGACCCTCTACTACGAGCAGTACTTC
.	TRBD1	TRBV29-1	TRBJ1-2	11	CSLGDRERYTF	TGCAGCCTAGGGGACAGGGAGCGCTACACCTTC
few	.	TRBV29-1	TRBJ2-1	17	CSVEDRRATLRNNEQFF	TGCAGCGTTGAAGATCGAAGGGCGACTCTACGAAACAATGAGCAGTTCTTC
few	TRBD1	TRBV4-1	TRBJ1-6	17	CASSHDRGQGANSPLHF	TGCGCCAGCAGCCACGATAGAGGCCAGGGGGCAAATTCACCCCTCCACTTT
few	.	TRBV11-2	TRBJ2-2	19	CASSLVGGPRYANTGELFF	TGTGCCAGCAGCTTGGTGGGCGGGCCCCGGTACGCGAACACCGGGGAGCTGTTTTTT
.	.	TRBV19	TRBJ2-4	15	CASSTRQEDWGIQYF	TGTGCCAGTAGTACCAGACAGGAAGATTGGGGCATTCAGTACTTC
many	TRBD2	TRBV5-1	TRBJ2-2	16	CASSLGGLANTGELFF	TGCGCCAGCAGCTTGGGAGGACTAGCGAACACCGGGGAGCTGTTTTTT
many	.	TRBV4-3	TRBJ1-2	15	CASSQQGNRDYGYTF	TGCGCCAGCAGCCAACAGGGGAATAGGGACTATGGCTACACCTTC
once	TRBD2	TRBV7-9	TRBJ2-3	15	CASSQRGGRTDTQYF	TGTGCCAGCAGCCAACGGGGGGGGAGAACAGATACGCAGTATTTT
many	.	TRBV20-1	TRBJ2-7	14	CSASPPQVSHEQYF	TGCAGTGCTAGCCCTCCCCAAGTGTCCCACGAGCAGTACTTC
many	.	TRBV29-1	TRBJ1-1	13	CSSVAFTNTEAFF	TGCAGCAGTGTGGCCTTCACGAACACTGAAGCTTTCTTT
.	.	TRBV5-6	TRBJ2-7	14	CASSVPGAAYEQYF	TGTGCCAGCAGCGTACCGGGGGCTGCCTACGAGCAGTACTTC
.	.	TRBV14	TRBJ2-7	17	CASSQAGQGGWFYEQYF	TGTGCCAGCAGCCAAGCAGGGCAGGGAGGATGGTTCTACGAGCAGTACTTC
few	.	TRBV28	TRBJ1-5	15	CASAQAGPSNQPQHF	TGTGCCTCCGCCCAGGCAGGGCCCTCCAATCAGCCCCAGCATTTT
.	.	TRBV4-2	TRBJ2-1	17	CASSQEYGTDLYNEQFF	TGTGCCAGCAGCCAAGAGTATGGAACAGACCTCTACAATGAGCAGTTCTTC
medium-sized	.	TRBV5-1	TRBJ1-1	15	CASSLDAATNTEAFF	TGCGCCAGCAGCTTGGATGCGGCTACGAACACTGAAGCTTTCTTT
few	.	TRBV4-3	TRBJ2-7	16	CASSQDVGYKPYEQYF	TGCGCCAGCAGCCAAGATGTTGGGTATAAGCCGTACGAGCAGTACTTC
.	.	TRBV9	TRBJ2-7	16	CASSVGAAEISYEQYF	TGTGCCAGCAGCGTAGGGGCGGCCGAGATTTCCTACGAGCAGTACTTC
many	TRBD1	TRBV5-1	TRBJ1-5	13	CASSLTGNQPQHF	TGTGCCAGCAGTTTGACAGGGAATCAGCCCCAGCATTTT
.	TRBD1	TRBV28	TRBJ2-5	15	CASSTGTGFAETQYF	TGTGCCAGCAGCACTGGGACAGGGTTCGCGGAGACCCAGTACTTC
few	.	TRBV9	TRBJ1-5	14	CASSVTWGDQPQHF	TGTGCCAGCAGCGTTACTTGGGGGGATCAGCCCCAGCATTTT
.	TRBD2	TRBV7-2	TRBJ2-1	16	CASSSRTSRGAHEQFF	TGTGCCAGCAGCTCCCGGACTAGCCGGGGGGCCCATGAGCAGTTCTTC
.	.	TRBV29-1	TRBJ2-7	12	CSVGNWGYEQYF	TGCAGCGTTGGGAATTGGGGATACGAGCAGTACTTC
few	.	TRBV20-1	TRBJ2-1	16	CSARAGGSTAYNEQFF	TGCAGTGCTAGAGCCGGGGGCTCTACTGCCTACAATGAGCAGTTCTTC
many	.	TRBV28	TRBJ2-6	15	CASSPHSSGANVLTF	TGTGCCAGCAGTCCCCACTCCTCTGGGGCCAACGTCCTGACTTTC
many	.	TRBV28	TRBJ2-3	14	CASSPSRPTDTQYF	TGTGCCAGCAGTCCTTCCCGACCAACAGATACGCAGTATTTT